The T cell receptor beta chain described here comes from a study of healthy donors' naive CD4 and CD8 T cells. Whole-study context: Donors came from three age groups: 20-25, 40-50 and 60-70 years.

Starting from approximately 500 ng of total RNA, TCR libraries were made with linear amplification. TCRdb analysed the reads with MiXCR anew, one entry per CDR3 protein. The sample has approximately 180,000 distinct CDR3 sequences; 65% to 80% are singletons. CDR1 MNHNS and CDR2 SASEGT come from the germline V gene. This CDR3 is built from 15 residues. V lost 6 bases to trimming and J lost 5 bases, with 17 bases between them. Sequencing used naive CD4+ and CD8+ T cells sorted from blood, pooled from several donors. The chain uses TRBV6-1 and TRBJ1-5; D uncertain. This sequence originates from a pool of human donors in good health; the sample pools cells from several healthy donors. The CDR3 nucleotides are TGTGCCAGCAGCTTCGATCCGGGCCGCGATCAGCCCCAGCATTTT. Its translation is CASSFDPGRDQPQHF.